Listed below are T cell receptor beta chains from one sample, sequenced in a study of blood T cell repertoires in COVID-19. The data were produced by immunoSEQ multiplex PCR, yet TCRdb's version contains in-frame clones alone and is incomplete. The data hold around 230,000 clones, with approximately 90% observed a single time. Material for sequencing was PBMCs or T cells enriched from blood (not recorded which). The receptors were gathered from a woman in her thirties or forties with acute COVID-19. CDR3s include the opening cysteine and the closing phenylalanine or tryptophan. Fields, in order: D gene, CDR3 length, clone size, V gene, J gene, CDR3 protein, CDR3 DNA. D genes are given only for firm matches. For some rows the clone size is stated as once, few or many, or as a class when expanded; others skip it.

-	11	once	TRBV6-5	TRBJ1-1	CASSSRVEAFF	TGTGCCAGCAGTTCCAGGGTTGAAGCTTTCTTT
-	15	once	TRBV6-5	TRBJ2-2	CAIRGGRGHTGELFF	TGTGCCATTAGGGGAGGGCGGGGGCACACCGGGGAGCTGTTTTTT
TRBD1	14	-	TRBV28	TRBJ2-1	CASTQTGANNEQFF	TGTGCCAGCACCCAGACAGGGGCCAACAATGAGCAGTTCTTC
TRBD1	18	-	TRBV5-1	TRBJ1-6	CASSKGQDPGAYNSPLHF	TGCGCCAGCAGCAAGGGACAGGATCCAGGCGCCTATAATTCACCCCTCCACTTT
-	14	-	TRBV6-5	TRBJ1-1	CASSLGQGNTEAFF	TGTGCCAGCAGCCTTGGGCAGGGCAACACTGAAGCTTTCTTT
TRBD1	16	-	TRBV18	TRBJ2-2	CASSPARDRYTGELFF	TGTGCCAGCTCTCCGGCGAGGGACAGATACACCGGGGAGCTGTTTTTT
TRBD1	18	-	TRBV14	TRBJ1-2	CASSPLIGTAGDFYGYTF	TGTGCCAGCAGCCCTCTGATCGGGACAGCAGGGGACTTTTATGGCTACACCTTC
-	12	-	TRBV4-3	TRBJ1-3	CASSNSGNTIYF	TGCGCCAGCAGTAACTCTGGAAACACCATATATTTT
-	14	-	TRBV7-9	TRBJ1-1	CASTLHSLDTEAFF	TGTGCCAGCACCCTCCACAGCCTGGACACTGAAGCTTTCTTT
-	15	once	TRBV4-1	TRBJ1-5	CASSLDPQGYQPQHF	TGCGCCAGCAGCCTAGATCCCCAGGGGTATCAGCCCCAGCATTTT
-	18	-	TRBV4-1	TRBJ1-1	CASSQGLGAGATNTEAFF	TGCGCCAGCAGCCAAGGACTGGGGGCTGGTGCTACGAACACTGAAGCTTTCTTT
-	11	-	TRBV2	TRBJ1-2	CASTRVGGYTF	TGTGCCAGCACCCGAGTCGGGGGCTACACCTTC
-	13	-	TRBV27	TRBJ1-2	CASKQGRATGYTF	TGTGCCAGCAAACAGGGCAGGGCTACTGGCTACACCTTC
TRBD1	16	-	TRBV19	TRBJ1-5	CASSPILGTGNQPQHF	TGTGCCAGTAGTCCTATACTGGGGACAGGGAATCAGCCCCAGCATTTT
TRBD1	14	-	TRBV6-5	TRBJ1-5	CASSYGTGDQPQHF	TGTGCCAGCAGTTACGGGACAGGGGATCAGCCCCAGCATTTT
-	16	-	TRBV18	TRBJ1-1	CASSPGLTGWGTEAFF	TGTGCCAGCTCACCAGGCCTCACAGGGTGGGGCACTGAAGCTTTCTTT
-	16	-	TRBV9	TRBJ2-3	CASSAVQGPSTDTQYF	TGTGCCAGCAGCGCAGTCCAGGGGCCTAGCACAGATACGCAGTATTTT
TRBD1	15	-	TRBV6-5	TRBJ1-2	CATKTPPGQGQGYTF	TGTGCCACCAAAACCCCCCCGGGACAGGGTCAAGGCTACACCTTC
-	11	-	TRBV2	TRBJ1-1	CASRLTRGAFF	TGTGCCAGCAGATTAACCAGGGGAGCTTTCTTT
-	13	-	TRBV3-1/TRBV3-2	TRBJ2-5	CASSPSRGETQYF	TGTGCCAGCAGCCCCTCTCGGGGGGAGACCCAGTACTTC
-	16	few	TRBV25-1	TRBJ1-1	CASSESFLGGPTEAFF	TGTGCCAGCAGTGAATCGTTTCTCGGGGGACCCACTGAAGCTTTCTTT
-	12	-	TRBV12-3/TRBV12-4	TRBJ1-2	CASSLMAGASTF	TGTGCCAGCAGTTTAATGGCAGGGGCGAGCACCTTC
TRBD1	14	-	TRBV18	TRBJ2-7	CASSLGTGGDEQYF	TGTGCCAGCTCACTTGGGACAGGGGGCGACGAGCAGTACTTC
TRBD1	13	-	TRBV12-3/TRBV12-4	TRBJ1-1	CASSKGGRTEAFF	TGTGCCAGCAGCAAAGGGGGCCGCACTGAAGCTTTCTTT
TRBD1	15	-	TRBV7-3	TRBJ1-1	CASSLTGLGTVEAFF	TGTGCCAGCAGCTTAACGGGCCTAGGGACAGTCGAAGCTTTCTTT
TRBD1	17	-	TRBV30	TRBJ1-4	CAWSVAVYRTGGEKLFF	TGTGCCTGGAGTGTAGCGGTGTACCGGACAGGGGGGGAAAAACTGTTTTTT
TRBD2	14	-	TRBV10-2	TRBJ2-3	CASISGGPADTQYF	TGCGCCAGCATTTCGGGGGGGCCGGCAGATACGCAGTATTTT
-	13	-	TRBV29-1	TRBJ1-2	CSVVPEANYGYTF	TGCAGCGTTGTCCCAGAAGCTAACTATGGCTACACCTTC
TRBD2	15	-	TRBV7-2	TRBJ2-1	CASSRNRGGYNEQFF	TGTGCCAGCAGCCGGAACCGGGGGGGTTACAATGAGCAGTTCTTC